This T cell receptor beta chain was recorded in a study of identical twins. TCRdb processed the 5' RACE reads anew with MiXCR; each CDR3 protein has one entry. This sample yields more than 350,000 distinct CDR3 sequences, of which roughly 9% are seen a single time; about 9.1% belongs to the top ten. V lost 5 bases to trimming and J lost 2 bases; unmatched junction nucleotides: 8. CDR3 size: 14 residues. Germline CDR1 and CDR2: DFQATT and SNEGSKA (reference sequence). This clonotype was seen at least ten times. This receptor was identified in a woman between 45 and 65 years old in good health. Material: naive T cells sorted from blood. The chain links TRBV20-1 to TRBJ2-5; 7 nucleotides align to TRBD1. The CDR3, as DNA: TGCAGTGCTCGATCACGGGACAGTCAAGAGACCCAGTACTTC. Encoded protein: CSARSRDSQETQYF.